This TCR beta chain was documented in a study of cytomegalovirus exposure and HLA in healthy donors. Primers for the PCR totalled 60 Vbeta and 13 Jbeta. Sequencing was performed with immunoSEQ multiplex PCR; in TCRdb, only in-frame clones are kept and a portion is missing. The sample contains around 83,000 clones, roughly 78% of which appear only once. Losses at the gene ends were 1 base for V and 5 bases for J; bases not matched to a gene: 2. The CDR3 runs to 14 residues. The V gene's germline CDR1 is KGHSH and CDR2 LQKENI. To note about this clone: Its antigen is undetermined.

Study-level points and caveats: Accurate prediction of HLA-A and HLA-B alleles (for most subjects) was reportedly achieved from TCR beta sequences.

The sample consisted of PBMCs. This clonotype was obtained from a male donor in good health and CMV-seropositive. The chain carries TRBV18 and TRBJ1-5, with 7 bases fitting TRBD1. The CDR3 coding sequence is TGTGCCAGCTCACCACGCACAGGGGATCAGCCCCAGCATTTT. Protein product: CASSPRTGDQPQHF.